Below are 10 T cell receptor beta chains sequenced from a single sample in a study of T cells expressing NK-cell markers. One entry per CDR3 protein, without DNA, is what TCRdb gives after re-calling the 5' RACE reads. The sample table includes about 460,000 distinct CDR3 sequences. Source material: blood T cells: a sorted CD56 or NKG2C T cell subset, CD4+ or CD8+ T cells, or bulk PBMC T cells (not recorded which). These receptors came from a woman in her forties or fifties in good health.

V is TRBV3-1 and J is TRBJ2-7; TCRdb calls TRBD1, which cannot be checked without DNA. The CDR3 is 13 amino acids. Germline CDR1 and CDR2: LGHDT and YNNKEL (reference sequence). CDR3 in amino acids: CASRHGTTGEQYF.

The chain combines TRBV28 with TRBJ1-4; with no DNA, the TCRdb D assignment of TRBD1 cannot be verified. The length of the CDR3 is 14 residues. Germline lookup yields CDR1 MDHEN and CDR2 SYDVKM. The CDR3 is CASRPGRFWEKLFF.

V gene TRBV5-6 combines with J gene TRBJ2-7; TCRdb reports TRBD1, a call that lacks DNA to check it against. Germline values: CDR1 SGHDT, CDR2 YYEEEE. The CDR3 runs to 15 residues. CDR3 loop: CASSADRFLPYEQYF.

V and J are TRBV29-1 and TRBJ2-1; as DNA is missing, the TRBD2 call by TCRdb cannot be tested. The CDR3 is made up of 13 amino acids. The V gene's germline CDR1 is SQVTM and CDR2 ANQGSEA. The CDR3 here is CSVPGLAGAEQFF.

V is TRBV20-1 and J is TRBJ2-7; TCRdb returns TRBD2, unconfirmable since there is no DNA. Germline loops: CDR1 DFQATT, CDR2 SNEGSKA (reference sequence). The CDR3 spans 15 residues. The CDR3 loop reads CSASISSGRAGEQYF.

This chain joins TRBV6-2 or TRBV6-3 and TRBJ1-6; no DNA is available, so the TRBD1 call from TCRdb remains unchecked. Germline CDR1 reads MNHEY; CDR2 reads SVGEGT. The CDR3 has 14 amino acids. The CDR3 is CASSYTGPTSPLHF.

This chain's CDR3 is CASSPWDRPNTEAFF. The chain is built from TRBV5-1 and TRBJ1-1; TCRdb outputs TRBD1, but without DNA this stays unchecked. Germline values: CDR1 SGHRS, CDR2 YFSETQ. The CDR3 extends over 15 amino acids.

J is TRBJ2-1 and V is TRBV24-1; TCRdb indicates TRBD2, and absent DNA this call remains unverified. CDR1 and CDR2 from the germline V gene are KGHDR and SFDVKD. CDR3 length equals 12 residues. CDR3 region: CAARGAYNEQFF.

This chain joins TRBV7-8 and TRBJ2-3; TCRdb's D gene call, TRBD2, goes unchecked for lack of DNA. The CDR3 runs to 17 residues. CDR1 is SGHVS and CDR2 is FQNEAQ in the germline V gene. This CDR3 is CASSLGSLAVRTDTQYF.

The chain combines TRBV7-8 with TRBJ2-2. Germline lookup yields CDR1 SGHVS and CDR2 FQNEAQ. The CDR3 has 15 amino acids. Here the CDR3 reads CASSLRATNPGELFF.